The 21 T cell receptor beta chains below come from one sample, sequenced in a study of blood T cell repertoires in COVID-19. The table came from immunoSEQ multiplex PCR; TCRdb's copy has only in-frame clones and leaves some out. Seen here are about 200,000 clones, roughly 83% observed once, and the top ten hold about 5.6%. Sequenced input: PBMCs or T cells enriched from blood (not recorded which). The receptor source for this set is a man aged 40-55 years with acute COVID-19.

This chain links TRBV5-1 with TRBJ1-2; 8 nucleotides agree with TRBD1. V lost 2 bases and J lost 7; bases outside the gene matches: 10. The CDR3 totals 15 residues. Germline V gives CDR1 SGHRS, CDR2 YFSETQ. The CDR3 reads CASSLGTGGVGGYTF. The CDR3 region has the DNA TGCGCCAGCAGCTTAGGTACAGGGGGAGTAGGTGGCTACACCTTC.

The chain couples TRBV6-2 or TRBV6-3 to TRBJ1-1; D ambiguous. Germline V gene data show CDR1 as MNHEY and CDR2 as SVGEGT. The CDR3 covers 12 residues. The ends were cut back, 2 bases at V and 7 bases at J, with 8 bases in the middle. As DNA, the CDR3 is TGTGCCAGCAGTTACCCCGGAGTTGAAGCTTTCTTT. Protein: CASSYPGVEAFF.

The chain recombines TRBV7-9 with TRBJ1-1; D possibly corresponds to TRBD1 (6 bases). Germline CDR1 and CDR2: SEHNR and FQNEAQ (reference sequence). CDR3 length: 18 amino acids. Trimming left V 2 bases short and J 3 bases short, with 22 bases between. The CDR3 DNA follows: TGTGCCAGCAGCTTAAATGGGTGGCAGGAATCAGGGGACACTGAAGCTTTCTTT. It encodes CASSLNGWQESGDTEAFF.

This chain uses TRBV28 with TRBJ2-7; TRBD1 matches at 7 bases. Trimming at V came to 9 bases and at J to 6 bases, leaving 14 bases not matched to a gene. Germline CDR1 and CDR2: MDHEN and SYDVKM. CDR3 length: 14 residues. CDR3 in amino acids: CASLTGTARSEQYF. The DNA for the CDR3 is TGTGCCAGTCTCACCGGGACAGCAAGATCCGAGCAGTACTTC. The variable domain in full, with the rest retrieved from reference TRBV28 and TRBJ2-7, is DVKVTQSSRYLVKRTGEKVFLECVQDMDHENMFWYRQDPGLGLRLIYFSYDVKMKEKGDIPEGYSVSREKKERFSLILESASTNQTSMYLCASLTGTARSEQYFGPGTRLTVT.

The chain links TRBV6-5 to TRBJ2-1; 11 nucleotides align to TRBD1. The germline CDR1 and CDR2 sequences are MNHEY and SVGAGI. V was pared by 8 bases and J by 6 bases, with 9 bases of the junction left unmatched. The CDR3 is 15 residues long. This CDR3 reads CASRASGTGGNEQFF. CDR3 bases: TGTGCCAGCCGAGCTTCCGGGACAGGGGGCAATGAGCAGTTCTTC.

The rearrangement uses TRBV27 and TRBJ2-7; D remains ambiguous. Germline-derived CDR1 and CDR2 are MNHEY and SMNVEV (reference sequence). CDR3 length equals 13 residues. V lost 3 bases and J 6 bases, leaving 12 bases between the germline ends. This CDR3 is CASSFHPQSEQYF. CDR3 coding DNA: TGTGCCAGCAGTTTCCACCCACAGAGCGAGCAGTACTTC.

CDR3 bases: TGTGCCAGCAGCGTAGCCGGGACAGCCAGAGGCTACACCTTC. Residues: CASSVAGTARGYTF. The chain has TRBV9 and TRBJ1-2; 7 nucleotides line up with TRBD1. The CDR3 is 14 amino acids. V shed 0 bases, J shed 8 bases, and the junction held 7 bases outside the gene matches. From germline, CDR1 is SGDLS and CDR2 YYNGEE.

V and J are TRBV24-1 and TRBJ1-6, with 8 bases matching TRBD1. From germline, CDR1 is KGHDR and CDR2 SFDVKD. CDR3 length: 16 amino acids. J lost 8 bases, V lost 0 bases, and 5 bases had no gene match. In DNA form, the CDR3 reads TGTGCCACCAGTGATTTGTGTGACAGGGGCGATTCACCCCTCCACTTT. Amino acid sequence: CATSDLCDRGDSPLHF.

The V gene is TRBV4-2, the J gene TRBJ1-4; 8 bases map to TRBD1. Germline V gene sequence: CDR1 LGHNA, CDR2 YNFKEQ. This CDR3 contains 16 residues. J lost 8 bases, V lost 0 bases, and 8 bases had no gene match. This chain's CDR3 is CASSQESGQVMEKLFF. The DNA of the CDR3 is TGTGCCAGCAGCCAAGAGTCGGGACAGGTTATGGAAAAACTGTTTTTT.

This clone was counted once. The V gene is TRBV30, the J gene TRBJ2-3; 8 bases agree with TRBD2. This CDR3 is 16 amino acids long. Germline V gene sequence: CDR1 GTSNPN, CDR2 SVGIG (reference sequence). After removal of 2 bases from V and 9 bases from J, the junction contained 16 bases not matched to a gene. In DNA, the CDR3 is TGTGCCTGGAGTTCCGGGGGAGCGGGAGCGTTTAAAACGCAGTATTTT. Protein product: CAWSSGGAGAFKTQYF.

The rearrangement joins TRBV29-1 to TRBJ1-2; maybe TRBD1 (5 bases). The germline CDR1 and CDR2 sequences are SQVTM and ANQGSEA. The ends were cut back, 8 bases at V and 8 bases at J, with 15 bases in the middle. The CDR3 consists of 11 residues. Written as DNA, the CDR3 is TGCAGCTTCAGGGAGGACAAGGGCTACACCTTC. It yields the protein CSFREDKGYTF.

In this sample, this clone turned up once. The chain uses TRBV29-1 and TRBJ2-3; D is uncertain. Per the germline V gene, CDR1 is SQVTM and CDR2 is ANQGSEA. The V end was cut by 4 bases, the J end by 2 bases, with 13 bases between. The CDR3 contains 14 residues. The chain's CDR3 is CSVAQRVNTDTQYF. The CDR3 DNA reads TGCAGCGTTGCGCAGCGAGTAAACACAGATACGCAGTATTTT.

This clone turned up a few times. The chain recombines TRBV2 with TRBJ2-7, with TRBD2 as a possible D gene (5 bases). V was clipped by 6 bases and J by 2 bases, with 8 bases between them. Looked up from germline, CDR1 is SNHLY and CDR2 is FYNNEI. The CDR3 covers 12 residues. CDR3 region: CASSDGTYEQYF. CDR3 nucleotide sequence: TGTGCCAGCAGCGACGGGACCTACGAGCAGTACTTC.

The chain carries TRBV6-5 and TRBJ1-1; 9 bases line up with TRBD1. The germline V gene encodes CDR1 MNHEY and CDR2 SVGAGI. The CDR3 runs to 14 residues. V shed 7 bases, J shed 4 bases, and the junction held 7 bases outside the gene matches. CDR3 in amino acids: CASTEDRGGTEAFF. CDR3 nucleotides: TGTGCCAGCACCGAAGACAGGGGGGGCACTGAAGCTTTCTTT.

A note on this clone: Other DNA sequences in this specimen translate into the identical CDR3. The gene calls are TRBV27 and TRBJ1-1; a weak D match, TRBD1 (6 bases). The V end was cut by 6 bases, the J end by 2 bases, with 10 bases between. The CDR3 has 13 amino acids. Germline-derived CDR1 and CDR2 are MNHEY and SMNVEV (reference sequence). The CDR3 region has the DNA TGTGCCAGCAGGGACAGACCCAACACTGAAGCTTTCTTT. Translating it yields CASRDRPNTEAFF.

This chain uses TRBV7-9 with TRBJ1-2; D gene uncertain. CDR1 and CDR2 (germline): SEHNR, FQNEAQ (reference sequence). The CDR3 sequence is 13 residues long. Trimming pared 3 bases from V and 4 bases from J, leaving 9 bases between. CDR3 sequence: CASSFEATYGYTF. The CDR3 DNA reads TGTGCCAGCAGCTTCGAGGCAACCTATGGCTACACCTTC.

This chain links TRBV7-9 with TRBJ2-1; perhaps TRBD2 as D (5 bases). Trimming left V 8 bases short and J 8 bases short, with 13 bases between. Per the germline V gene, CDR1 is SEHNR and CDR2 is FQNEAQ (reference sequence). The CDR3 consists of 12 residues. CDR3: CASSPFGDEQFF. The CDR3, as DNA: TGTGCCAGCTCCCCCTTCGGGGATGAGCAGTTCTTC.

The chain has TRBV5-4 and TRBJ1-1; the D gene is possibly TRBD1 (5 bases). Germline V gene data show CDR1 as SGHNT and CDR2 as YYREEE (reference sequence). This CDR3 spans 14 amino acids. With 0 bases removed from V and 11 bases from J, the gap between germline ends came to 17 bases. CDR3 sequence (DNA): TGTGCCAGCAGCTTGGCCGGATCGGGGGGATCGGCTTTCTTT. Translating gives CASSLAGSGGSAFF.

The chain links TRBV5-1 to TRBJ2-3; D is uncertain. Trimming shortened V by 2 bases and J by 2 bases, and 12 bases separated the two germline ends. The CDR3 covers 15 residues. Germline loops: CDR1 SGHRS, CDR2 YFSETQ. The CDR3 loop reads CASSLEVTHTDTQYF. CDR3 coding DNA: TGCGCCAGCAGCTTAGAGGTGACGCACACAGATACGCAGTATTTT.

The J gene is TRBJ1-1, the V gene TRBV4-1; 8 bases fit TRBD1. The J segment lost 0 bases and the V segment lost 4 bases, leaving 4 bases of the junction unmatched. The CDR3 length is 15 residues. Germline-derived CDR1 and CDR2 are MGHRA and YSYEKL. This CDR3 is CASSLRTGLNTEAFF. CDR3 DNA: TGCGCCAGCAGCCTTAGGACAGGGCTGAACACTGAAGCTTTCTTT.

The chain carries TRBV6-6 and TRBJ2-7; the D is unclear. CDR1 and CDR2 (germline): MNHNY, SVGAGI (reference sequence). The CDR3 loop spans 13 amino acids. V shed 0 bases and J shed 1 base, with 4 bases lying between them. CDR3 DNA sequence: TGTGCCAGCAGTTACTCCCAATCCTACGAGCAGTACTTC. This codes for CASSYSQSYEQYF.